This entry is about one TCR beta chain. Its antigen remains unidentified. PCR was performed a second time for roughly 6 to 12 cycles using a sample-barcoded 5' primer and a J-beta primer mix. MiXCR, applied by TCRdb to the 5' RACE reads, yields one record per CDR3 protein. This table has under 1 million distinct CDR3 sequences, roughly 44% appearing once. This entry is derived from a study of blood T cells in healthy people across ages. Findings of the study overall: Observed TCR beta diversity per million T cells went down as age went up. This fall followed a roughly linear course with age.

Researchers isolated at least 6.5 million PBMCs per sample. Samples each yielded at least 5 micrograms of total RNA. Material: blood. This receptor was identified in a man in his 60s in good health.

The DNA of the CDR3 is TGCAGCGCGACAGGGGGGGGGAAAGAGACCCAGTACTTC. Its translation is CSATGGGKETQYF. J is TRBJ2-5 and V is TRBV29-1, with 9 nucleotides matching TRBD1. This CDR3 comprises 13 residues. Per germline, CDR1 SQVTM and CDR2 ANQGSEA. J lost 3 bases, V lost 7 bases, and 6 bases had no gene match.